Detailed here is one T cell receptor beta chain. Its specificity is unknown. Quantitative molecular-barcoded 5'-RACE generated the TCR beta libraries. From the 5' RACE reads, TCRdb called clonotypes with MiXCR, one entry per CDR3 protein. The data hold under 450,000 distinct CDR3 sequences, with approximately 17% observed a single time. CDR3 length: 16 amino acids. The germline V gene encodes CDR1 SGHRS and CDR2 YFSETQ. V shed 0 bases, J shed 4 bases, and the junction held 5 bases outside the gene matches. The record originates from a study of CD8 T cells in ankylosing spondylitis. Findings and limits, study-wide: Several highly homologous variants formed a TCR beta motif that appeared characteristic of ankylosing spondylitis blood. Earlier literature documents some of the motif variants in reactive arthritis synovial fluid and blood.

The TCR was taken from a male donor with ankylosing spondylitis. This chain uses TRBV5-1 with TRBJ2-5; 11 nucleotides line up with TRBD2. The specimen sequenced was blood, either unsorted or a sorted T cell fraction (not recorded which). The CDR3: CASSLVAGTSGETQYF. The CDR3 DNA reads TGCGCCAGCAGCTTGGTGGCCGGGACTAGCGGAGAGACCCAGTACTTC.